This TCR beta chain was sequenced in a study of immune heterogeneity within non-small cell lung tumors. Concerning this clonotype itself: A much larger clone is a single base away; this may be a read error.

The germline V gene has CDR1 ENHRY and CDR2 SYGVKD. CDR3 length: 13 amino acids. The V and J ends lost 7 bases and 5 bases respectively, with 14 bases between them. Per sample, about 0.55 ug of bulk tumor genomic DNA was the template used. Surgical sampling yielded several biopsies per primary tumor (spaced far apart). It was patients with untreated, newly diagnosed non-small cell lung cancer who underwent curative surgery. TCR beta CDR3 was amplified by multiplex PCR, first round nine to ten cycles, 32 V and 13 J primers. TCRdb used MiXCR to reprocess the multiplex PCR reads, holding one entry per CDR3 protein. The top ten hold 27% of the sample, which has 9,000 to 13,000 distinct CDR3 sequences, 26% seen once.

Sequenced input: lung tumor tissue. This chain joins TRBV10-3 and TRBJ1-2; a weak D match, TRBD1 (5 bases). This clonotype was sampled from a woman between 50 and 59 years old with non-small cell lung cancer. The CDR3 here is CAITEGHGYGYTF. CDR3 nucleotide sequence: TGTGCCATCACCGAGGGGCATGGTTATGGCTACACCTTC.